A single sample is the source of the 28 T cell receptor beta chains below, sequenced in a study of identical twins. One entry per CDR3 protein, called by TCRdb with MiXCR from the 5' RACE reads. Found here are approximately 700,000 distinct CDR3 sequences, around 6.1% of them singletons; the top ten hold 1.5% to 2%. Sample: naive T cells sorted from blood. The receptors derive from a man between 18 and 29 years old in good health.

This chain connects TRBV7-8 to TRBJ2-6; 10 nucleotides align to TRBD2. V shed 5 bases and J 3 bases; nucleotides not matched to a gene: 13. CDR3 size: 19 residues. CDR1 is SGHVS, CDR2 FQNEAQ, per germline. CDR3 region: CASSTSGLAGEFGANVLTF. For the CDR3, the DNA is TGTGCCAGCAGCACCAGCGGGCTAGCGGGAGAATTTGGGGCCAACGTCCTGACTTTC.

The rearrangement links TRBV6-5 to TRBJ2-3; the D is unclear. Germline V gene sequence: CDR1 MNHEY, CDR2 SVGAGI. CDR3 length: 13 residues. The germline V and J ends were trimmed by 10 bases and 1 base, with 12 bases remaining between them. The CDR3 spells CATGWVGTDTQYF. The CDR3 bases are TGTGCCACCGGTTGGGTCGGCACAGATACGCAGTATTTT.

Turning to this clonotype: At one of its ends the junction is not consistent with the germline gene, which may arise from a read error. This CDR3 reads CASSLTGGGDNEQFF. CDR3 nucleotide sequence: TGTGCCAGCAGCCTAACAGGGGGAGGGGACAATGAGCAGTTCTTC. V gene TRBV7-3 combines with J gene TRBJ2-1; D possibly corresponds to TRBD1 (8 bases). The CDR3 is 15 amino acids. Germline CDR1 reads SGHTA; CDR2 reads FQGTGA.

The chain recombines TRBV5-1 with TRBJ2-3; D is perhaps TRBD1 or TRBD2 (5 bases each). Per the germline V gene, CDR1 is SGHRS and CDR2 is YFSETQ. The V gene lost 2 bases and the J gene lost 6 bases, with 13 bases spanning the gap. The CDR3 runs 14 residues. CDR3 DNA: TGCGCCAGCAGCTTATCGGGACCTCCCGATACGCAGTATTTT. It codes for CASSLSGPPDTQYF. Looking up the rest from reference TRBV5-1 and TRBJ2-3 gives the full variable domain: KAGVTQTPRYLIKTRGQQVTLSCSPISGHRSVSWYQQTPGQGLQFLFEYFSETQRNKGNFPGRFSGRQFSNSRSEMNVSTLELGDSALYLCASSLSGPPDTQYFGPGTRLTVL.

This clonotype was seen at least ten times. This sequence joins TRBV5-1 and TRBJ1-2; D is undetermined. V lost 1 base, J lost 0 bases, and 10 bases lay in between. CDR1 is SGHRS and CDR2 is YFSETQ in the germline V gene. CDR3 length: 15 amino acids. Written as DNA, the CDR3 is TGCGCCAGCAGCTTGCCGACGGAATCTAACTATGGCTACACCTTC. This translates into CASSLPTESNYGYTF.

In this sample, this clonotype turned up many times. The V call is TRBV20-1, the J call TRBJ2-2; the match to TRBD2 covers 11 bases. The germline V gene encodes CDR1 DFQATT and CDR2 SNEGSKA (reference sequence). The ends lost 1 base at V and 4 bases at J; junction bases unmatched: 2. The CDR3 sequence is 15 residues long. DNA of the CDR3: TGCAGTGCTAGAGTTAGCGGGAGGGTCACCGGGGAGCTGTTTTTT. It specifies CSARVSGRVTGELFF.

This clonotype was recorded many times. The CDR3 DNA sequence: TGCAGCGTTGGGGGGGGGGATAGAGACTACAATGAGCAGTTCTTC. Protein sequence: CSVGGGDRDYNEQFF. The chain recombines TRBV29-1 with TRBJ2-1; TRBD2 matches 7 bases. The CDR3 contains 15 residues. The germline CDR1 and CDR2 sequences are SQVTM and ANQGSEA. The junction had 9 bases not matched to a gene; V was cut back by 4 bases and J by 3 bases.

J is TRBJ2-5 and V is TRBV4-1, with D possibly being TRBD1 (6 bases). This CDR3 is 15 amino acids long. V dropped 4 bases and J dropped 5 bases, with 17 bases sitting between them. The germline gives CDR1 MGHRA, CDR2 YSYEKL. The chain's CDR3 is CASSRGSGVGETQYF. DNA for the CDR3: TGCGCCAGCAGCCGCGGATCAGGGGTTGGGGAGACCCAGTACTTC.

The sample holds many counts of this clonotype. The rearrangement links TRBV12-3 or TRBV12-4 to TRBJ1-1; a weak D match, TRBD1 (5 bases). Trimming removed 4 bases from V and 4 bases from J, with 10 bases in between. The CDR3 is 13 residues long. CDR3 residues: CASSWSGTTEAFF. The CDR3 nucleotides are TGTGCCAGCAGTTGGTCAGGGACCACTGAAGCTTTCTTT.

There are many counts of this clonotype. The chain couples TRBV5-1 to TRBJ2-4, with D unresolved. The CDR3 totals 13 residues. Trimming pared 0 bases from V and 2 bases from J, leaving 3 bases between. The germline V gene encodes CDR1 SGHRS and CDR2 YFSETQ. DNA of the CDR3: TGCGCCAGCAGCTTGGAAACCAAAAACATTCAGTACTTC. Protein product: CASSLETKNIQYF. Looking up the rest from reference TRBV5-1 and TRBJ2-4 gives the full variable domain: KAGVTQTPRYLIKTRGQQVTLSCSPISGHRSVSWYQQTPGQGLQFLFEYFSETQRNKGNFPGRFSGRQFSNSRSEMNVSTLELGDSALYLCASSLETKNIQYFGAGTRLSVL.

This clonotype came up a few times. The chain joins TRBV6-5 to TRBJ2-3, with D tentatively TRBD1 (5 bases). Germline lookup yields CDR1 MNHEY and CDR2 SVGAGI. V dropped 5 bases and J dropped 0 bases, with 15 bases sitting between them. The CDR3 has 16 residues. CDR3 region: CASSLGQLVSTDTQYF. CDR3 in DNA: TGTGCCAGCAGTCTCGGACAACTGGTTAGCACAGATACGCAGTATTTT.

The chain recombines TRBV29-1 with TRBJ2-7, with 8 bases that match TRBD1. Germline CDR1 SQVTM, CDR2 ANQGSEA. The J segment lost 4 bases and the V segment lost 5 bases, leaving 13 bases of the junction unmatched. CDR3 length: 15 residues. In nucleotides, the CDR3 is TGCAGCGTTATACCCGGGACAGGCCACTTTTACGAGCAGTACTTC. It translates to CSVIPGTGHFYEQYF.

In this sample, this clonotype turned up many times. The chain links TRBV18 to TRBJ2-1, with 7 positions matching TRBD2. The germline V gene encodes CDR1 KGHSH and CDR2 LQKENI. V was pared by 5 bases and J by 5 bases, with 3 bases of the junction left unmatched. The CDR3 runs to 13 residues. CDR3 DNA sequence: TGTGCCAGCTCAGGACGGGAGGACAATGAGCAGTTCTTC. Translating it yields CASSGREDNEQFF.

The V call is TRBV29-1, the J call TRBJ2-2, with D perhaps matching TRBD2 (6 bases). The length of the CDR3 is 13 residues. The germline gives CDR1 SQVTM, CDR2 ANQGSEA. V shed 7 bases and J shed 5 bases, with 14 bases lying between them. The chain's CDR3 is CSGLSGGTGELFF. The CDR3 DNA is TGCAGCGGCCTATCTGGGGGGACCGGGGAGCTGTTTTTT.

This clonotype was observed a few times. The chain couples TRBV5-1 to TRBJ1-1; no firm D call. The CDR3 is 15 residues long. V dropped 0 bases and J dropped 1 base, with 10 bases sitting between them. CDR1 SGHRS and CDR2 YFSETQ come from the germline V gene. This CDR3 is CASSLAEGENTEAFF. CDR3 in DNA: TGCGCCAGCAGCTTGGCCGAGGGCGAGAACACTGAAGCTTTCTTT. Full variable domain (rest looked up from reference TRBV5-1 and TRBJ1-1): KAGVTQTPRYLIKTRGQQVTLSCSPISGHRSVSWYQQTPGQGLQFLFEYFSETQRNKGNFPGRFSGRQFSNSRSEMNVSTLELGDSALYLCASSLAEGENTEAFFGQGTRLTVV.

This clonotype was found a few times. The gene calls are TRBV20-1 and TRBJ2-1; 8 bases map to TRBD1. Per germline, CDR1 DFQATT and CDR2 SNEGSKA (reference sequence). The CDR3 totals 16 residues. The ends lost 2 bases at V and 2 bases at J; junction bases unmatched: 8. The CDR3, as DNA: TGCAGTGCTAGATCAATCCCAGGGGGCGCCTACAATGAGCAGTTCTTC. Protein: CSARSIPGGAYNEQFF.

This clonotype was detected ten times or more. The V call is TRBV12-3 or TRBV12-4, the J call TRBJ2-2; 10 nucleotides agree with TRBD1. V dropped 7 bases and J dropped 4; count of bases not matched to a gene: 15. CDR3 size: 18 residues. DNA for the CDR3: TGTGCCAGCATGGGAGAGAGACAGGGGGCTAGGGGCACCGGGGAGCTGTTTTTT. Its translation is CASMGERQGARGTGELFF.

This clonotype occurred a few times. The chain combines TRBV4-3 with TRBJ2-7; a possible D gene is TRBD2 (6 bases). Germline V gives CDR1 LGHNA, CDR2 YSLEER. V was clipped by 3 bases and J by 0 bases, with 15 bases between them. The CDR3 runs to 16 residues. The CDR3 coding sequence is TGCGCCAGCAGCCAGGCCTCTAGCGACCCCTCCTACGAGCAGTACTTC. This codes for CASSQASSDPSYEQYF.

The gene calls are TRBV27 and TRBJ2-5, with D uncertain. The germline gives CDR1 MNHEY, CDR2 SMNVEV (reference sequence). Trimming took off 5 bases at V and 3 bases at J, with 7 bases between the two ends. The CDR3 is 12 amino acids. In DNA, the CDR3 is TGTGCCAGCAGTCACCTCGAAGAGACCCAGTACTTC. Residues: CASSHLEETQYF.

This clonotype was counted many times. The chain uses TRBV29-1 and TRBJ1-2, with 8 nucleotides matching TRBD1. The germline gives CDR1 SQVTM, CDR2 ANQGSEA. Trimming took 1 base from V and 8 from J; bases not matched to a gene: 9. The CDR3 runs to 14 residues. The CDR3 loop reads CSVEGSGGLLGYTF. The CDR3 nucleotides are TGCAGCGTTGAAGGGTCAGGGGGCTTGTTAGGCTACACCTTC.

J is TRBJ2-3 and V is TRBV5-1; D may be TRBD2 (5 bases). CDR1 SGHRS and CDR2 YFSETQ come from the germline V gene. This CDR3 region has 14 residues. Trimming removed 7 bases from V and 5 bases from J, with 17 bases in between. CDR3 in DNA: TGCGCCAGCTGGAGCGGAGCGACCGGAGATACGCAGTATTTT. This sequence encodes CASWSGATGDTQYF.

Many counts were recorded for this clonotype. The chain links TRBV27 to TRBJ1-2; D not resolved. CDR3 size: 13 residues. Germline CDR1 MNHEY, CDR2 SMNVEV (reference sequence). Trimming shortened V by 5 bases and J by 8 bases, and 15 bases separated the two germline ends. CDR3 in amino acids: CASSVTPRGGYTF. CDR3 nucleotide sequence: TGTGCCAGCAGTGTAACCCCCCGTGGGGGCTACACCTTC.

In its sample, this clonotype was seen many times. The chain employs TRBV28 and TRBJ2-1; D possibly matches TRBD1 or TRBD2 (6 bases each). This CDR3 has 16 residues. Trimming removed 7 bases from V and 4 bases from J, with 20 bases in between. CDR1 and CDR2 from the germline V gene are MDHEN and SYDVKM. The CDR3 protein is CASNLPGQGRYNEQFF. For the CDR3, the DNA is TGTGCCAGCAACTTGCCTGGGCAGGGGAGGTACAATGAGCAGTTCTTC.

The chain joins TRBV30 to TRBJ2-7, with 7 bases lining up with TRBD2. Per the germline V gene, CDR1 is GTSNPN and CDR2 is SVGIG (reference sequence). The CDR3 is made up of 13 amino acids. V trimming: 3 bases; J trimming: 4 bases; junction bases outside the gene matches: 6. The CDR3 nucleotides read TGTGCCTGGAGGGACACTAGCGCGTACGAGCAGTACGTC. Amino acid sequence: CAWRDTSAYEQYV.

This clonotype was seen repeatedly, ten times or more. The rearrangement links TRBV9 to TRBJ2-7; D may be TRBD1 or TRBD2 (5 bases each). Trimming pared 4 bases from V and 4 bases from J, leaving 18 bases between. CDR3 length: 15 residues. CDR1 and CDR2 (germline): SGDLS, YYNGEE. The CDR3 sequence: CASSPKGNRGYEQYF. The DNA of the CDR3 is TGTGCCAGCAGCCCGAAGGGGAACCGGGGATACGAGCAGTACTTC. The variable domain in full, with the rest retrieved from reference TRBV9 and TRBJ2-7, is DSGVTQTPKHLITATGQRVTLRCSPRSGDLSVYWYQQSLDQGLQFLIQYYNGEERAKGNILERFSAQQFPDLHSELNLSSLELGDSALYFCASSPKGNRGYEQYFGPGTRLTVT.

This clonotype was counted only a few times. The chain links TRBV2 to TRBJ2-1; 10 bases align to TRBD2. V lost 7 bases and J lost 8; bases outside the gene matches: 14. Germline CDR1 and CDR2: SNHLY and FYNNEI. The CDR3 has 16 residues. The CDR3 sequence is CASTRVGLAGEDEQFF. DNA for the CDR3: TGTGCCAGCACCCGCGTCGGTCTAGCGGGAGAGGATGAGCAGTTCTTC.

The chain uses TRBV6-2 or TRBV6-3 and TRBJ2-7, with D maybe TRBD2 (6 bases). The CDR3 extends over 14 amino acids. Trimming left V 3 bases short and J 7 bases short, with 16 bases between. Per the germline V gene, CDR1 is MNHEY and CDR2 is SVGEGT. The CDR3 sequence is CASSYGGIDREQYV. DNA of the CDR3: TGTGCCAGCAGTTATGGCGGGATCGATCGAGAGCAGTACGTC.

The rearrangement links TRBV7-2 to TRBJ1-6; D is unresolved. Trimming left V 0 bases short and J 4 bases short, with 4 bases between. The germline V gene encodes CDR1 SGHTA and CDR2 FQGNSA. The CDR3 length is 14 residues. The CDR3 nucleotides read TGTGCCAGCAGCTTAGCGCGATATAATTCACCCCTCCACTTT. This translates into CASSLARYNSPLHF.